The 32 T cell receptor beta chains below all came from one sample that was sequenced in a study of T cells in Graves' hyperthyroidism and ophthalmopathy. RNA transcripts were the template for amplifying TCR beta CDR3 regions. HTBI primers drove first-round RT-PCR of the TCR CDR3. Via MiXCR, TCRdb re-called the multiplex PCR reads, giving one row per CDR3 protein. The data contain around 690,000 distinct CDR3 sequences, around 21% of them singletons. Sequenced material: blood. Receptors originate from a man between 25 and 39 years old with Graves' ophthalmopathy.

The chain uses TRBV7-9 and TRBJ2-1; D is uncertain. V shed 5 bases and J shed 2 bases, with 13 bases lying between them. The CDR3 sequence is 15 residues long. Germline CDR1 is SEHNR and CDR2 is FQNEAQ (reference sequence). CDR3 bases: TGTGCCAGCAGCCCCACAAACTCCGCCTACAATGAGCAGTTCTTC. Its translation is CASSPTNSAYNEQFF.

This clonotype has a handful of counts. This chain uses TRBV28 with TRBJ2-1; D unresolved. The CDR3 spans 17 residues. Germline loops: CDR1 MDHEN, CDR2 SYDVKM. The V gene lost 3 bases and the J gene lost 4 bases, with 19 bases spanning the gap. CDR3 sequence: CASSLAGVKLGYNEQFF. CDR3 DNA: TGTGCCAGCAGTTTGGCAGGTGTAAAATTGGGATACAATGAGCAGTTCTTC.

There are many counts of this clonotype. The chain joins TRBV27 to TRBJ1-2; D remains ambiguous. Looked up from germline, CDR1 is MNHEY and CDR2 is SMNVEV (reference sequence). There are 16 residues in the CDR3. Between the trimmed V and J ends, which lost 2 bases and 1 base, there was a span of 14 bases. The CDR3 region has the DNA TGTGCCAGCAGTTTAAATCGTCCGGGTGATAACTATGGCTACACCTTC. It is translated as CASSLNRPGDNYGYTF.

The chain links TRBV9 to TRBJ2-3, with 7 bases fitting TRBD2. The trim removed 0 bases at V and 6 bases at J, leaving 10 bases unmatched. The CDR3 contains 16 residues. Germline values: CDR1 SGDLS, CDR2 YYNGEE. CDR3 in amino acids: CASSVGGGGPGDTQYF. In DNA form, the CDR3 reads TGTGCCAGCAGCGTAGGGGGGGGAGGCCCGGGGGATACGCAGTATTTT. Together with reference TRBV9 and TRBJ2-3, the CDR3 gives the full variable domain: DSGVTQTPKHLITATGQRVTLRCSPRSGDLSVYWYQQSLDQGLQFLIQYYNGEERAKGNILERFSAQQFPDLHSELNLSSLELGDSALYFCASSVGGGGPGDTQYFGPGTRLTVL.

This clonotype was counted at least ten times. The genes are TRBV10-3 and TRBJ2-5; no firm D call. Between the trimmed V and J ends, which lost 3 bases and 5 bases, there was a span of 16 bases. Germline CDR1 is ENHRY and CDR2 is SYGVKD. The CDR3 extends over 15 amino acids. The DNA for the CDR3 is TGTGCCATCAGTGATTCTCCGGCAGCGTGGGAGACCCAGTACTTC. Amino acid sequence: CAISDSPAAWETQYF.

This clonotype was detected only a few times. The chain employs TRBV27 and TRBJ2-1; D is unclear. This CDR3 region has 15 residues. V was clipped by 0 bases and J by 6 bases, with 12 bases between them. Per germline, CDR1 MNHEY and CDR2 SMNVEV (reference sequence). For the CDR3, the DNA is TGTGCCAGCAGTTTATCCGGGTTCAAAGGCAATGAGCAGTTCTTC. Translated, it gives CASSLSGFKGNEQFF.

This chain joins TRBV20-1 and TRBJ2-3; D might be TRBD1 (6 bases). This CDR3 is built from 14 residues. Trimming removed 2 bases at V and 2 bases at J, with 11 bases between. Germline V lookup: CDR1 DFQATT, CDR2 SNEGSKA (reference sequence). The CDR3 nucleotides read TGCAGTGCTAGACCTACAGGGTTCACAGATACGCAGTATTTT. This codes for CSARPTGFTDTQYF.

This clonotype was picked up many times. This rearrangement joins TRBV5-1 to TRBJ2-7, with D perhaps matching TRBD1 or TRBD2 (5 bases each). Germline lookup yields CDR1 SGHRS and CDR2 YFSETQ. Trimming took 5 bases from V and 1 from J, leaving 16 bases between them. The CDR3 has 15 amino acids. CDR3 bases: TGCGCCAGCAGGTTGACCGGGACGGCTTCCTACGAGCAGTACTTC. Translated, it gives CASRLTGTASYEQYF.

This chain uses TRBV5-8 with TRBJ2-1, with D hard to call. The CDR3 has 16 residues. The germline CDR1 and CDR2 sequences are SGHTS and YDEGEE. V dropped 5 bases and J dropped 6 bases, with 21 bases sitting between them. CDR3 sequence reads: CASSLKRVLIANEQFF. The CDR3 DNA sequence: TGTGCCAGCAGTCTGAAAAGGGTCCTAATCGCCAATGAGCAGTTCTTC.

This clonotype showed up many times. Written as DNA, the CDR3 is TGTGCCAGAGGAATAGCGGGAGCCAAGCAAAACGAGCAGTACTTC. Translating it yields CARGIAGAKQNEQYF. V usage is TRBV2 and J usage is TRBJ2-7, with 9 bases identical to TRBD2. The V and J ends lost 9 bases and 5 bases, in that order; junction bases with no gene match: 14. CDR1 SNHLY and CDR2 FYNNEI come from the germline V gene. CDR3 length equals 15 residues.

This chain links TRBV20-1 with TRBJ1-1; D is unresolved. The CDR3 runs to 14 residues. Per germline, CDR1 DFQATT and CDR2 SNEGSKA (reference sequence). The germline V and J ends were trimmed by 1 base and 1 base, with 10 bases remaining between them. The CDR3 DNA reads TGCAGTGCTAGAGTAAGACTGGGGAACACTGAAGCTTTCTTT. It is translated as CSARVRLGNTEAFF.

This clonotype was seen a handful of times. CDR3: CSAATGTASYEQYF. The CDR3 DNA reads TGCAGTGCAGCGACCGGGACGGCCTCCTACGAGCAGTACTTC. This chain links TRBV20-1 with TRBJ2-7; D is tentatively TRBD1 or TRBD2 (5 bases each). The germline CDR1 and CDR2 sequences are DFQATT and SNEGSKA (reference sequence). Trimming pared 6 bases from V and 0 bases from J, leaving 15 bases between. There are 14 residues in the CDR3.

This clonotype was seen repeatedly, ten times or more. The chain links TRBV28 to TRBJ2-3; tentative D call: TRBD2 (6 bases). Germline V gene lookup returns CDR1 MDHEN and CDR2 SYDVKM. V was pared by 1 base and J by 0 bases, with 11 bases between. The CDR3 has 16 residues. For the CDR3, the DNA is TGTGCCAGCAGTTTATTGGCTAGCGAGAGCACAGATACGCAGTATTTT. Translation: CASSLLASESTDTQYF. Drawing the rest from reference TRBV28 and TRBJ2-3, the complete variable domain is DVKVTQSSRYLVKRTGEKVFLECVQDMDHENMFWYRQDPGLGLRLIYFSYDVKMKEKGDIPEGYSVSREKKERFSLILESASTNQTSMYLCASSLLASESTDTQYFGPGTRLTVL.

This clonotype was recorded a few times. The chain carries TRBV5-8 and TRBJ2-1; D not certain. V lost 4 bases to trimming and J lost 6 bases, with 17 bases between them. The germline V gene encodes CDR1 SGHTS and CDR2 YDEGEE. The CDR3 has 15 amino acids. CDR3 nucleotides: TGTGCCAGCAGCCCTCGTCAGTGGGTGTCCAATGAGCAGTTCTTC. This translates into CASSPRQWVSNEQFF.

This chain joins TRBV20-1 and TRBJ1-3; D not resolved. From germline, CDR1 is DFQATT and CDR2 SNEGSKA (reference sequence). The CDR3 extends over 14 amino acids. V was trimmed by 6 bases and J by 0 bases, leaving 12 bases between them. CDR3 protein: CSASLFSSGNTIYF. CDR3 sequence (DNA): TGCAGTGCCTCCCTATTCAGCTCTGGAAACACCATATATTTT.

This clonotype came up a few times. The chain is built from TRBV12-3 or TRBV12-4 and TRBJ1-5, with a possible D match to TRBD1 (5 bases). The length of the CDR3 is 12 residues. Trimming cost V 1 base and J 9 bases, with 7 bases left between them. CDR3 in DNA: TGTGCCAGCAGTTTAGAGAGGGGGCCCCAGCATTTT. It encodes CASSLERGPQHF.

The chain employs TRBV7-9 and TRBJ2-7; no clear D. Trimming stripped 1 base from V and 7 bases from J, with 20 bases between. Germline CDR1 SEHNR, CDR2 FQNEAQ (reference sequence). This CDR3 region has 16 residues. CDR3 sequence reads: CASSLVGWAGKNEQYF. CDR3 nucleotide sequence: TGTGCCAGCAGCTTAGTTGGGTGGGCAGGCAAGAATGAGCAGTACTTC.

In its sample, this clonotype was seen a few times. This chain uses TRBV15 with TRBJ2-3; TRBD2 matches at 11 bases. V lost 5 bases to trimming and J lost 2 bases; unmatched junction nucleotides: 9. The V gene's germline CDR1 is LNHNV and CDR2 YYDKDF (reference sequence). The CDR3 extends over 17 amino acids. CDR3 sequence (DNA): TGTGCCACCAGCTCAGAGGTGGGACTAGCGGTCACAGATACGCAGTATTTT. Translated, it gives CATSSEVGLAVTDTQYF.

This clonotype came up many times. Here the CDR3 reads CATSDGRRNTEAFF. CDR3 DNA: TGTGCCACCAGTGATGGACGGAGGAACACTGAAGCTTTCTTT. V gene TRBV24-1 combines with J gene TRBJ1-1; D unclear. Germline V gene lookup returns CDR1 KGHDR and CDR2 SFDVKD. Trimming cost V 3 bases and J 1 base, with 8 bases left between them. The CDR3 is 14 residues long.

The chain employs TRBV20-1 and TRBJ2-7; no firm D call. The germline CDR1 and CDR2 sequences are DFQATT and SNEGSKA (reference sequence). V lost 3 bases to trimming and J lost 2 bases, with 8 bases between them. The CDR3 consists of 12 residues. The CDR3 nucleotides are TGCAGTGCTAGCCCGCCAACCTACGAGCAGTACTTC. The encoded protein is CSASPPTYEQYF.

This clonotype was observed at least ten times. V usage is TRBV2 and J usage is TRBJ2-3, with 13 nucleotides matching TRBD2. Looked up from germline, CDR1 is SNHLY and CDR2 is FYNNEI. V dropped 4 bases and J dropped 5; count of bases not matched to a gene: 3. The CDR3 loop spans 15 amino acids. CDR3 sequence reads: CASSGTSGRGDTQYF. CDR3 nucleotide sequence: TGTGCCAGCAGTGGGACTAGCGGGAGAGGAGATACGCAGTATTTT.

V usage is TRBV9 and J usage is TRBJ2-1; D unresolved. The CDR3 is made up of 12 amino acids. Germline assignment: CDR1 SGDLS and CDR2 YYNGEE. Between the trimmed V and J ends, which lost 6 bases and 7 bases, there was a span of 11 bases. CDR3 DNA: TGTGCCAGCAAAGGCCCCGGGAATGAGCAGTTCTTC. The encoded protein is CASKGPGNEQFF. The full variable domain, its missing parts supplied by reference TRBV9 and TRBJ2-1, is DSGVTQTPKHLITATGQRVTLRCSPRSGDLSVYWYQQSLDQGLQFLIQYYNGEERAKGNILERFSAQQFPDLHSELNLSSLELGDSALYFCASKGPGNEQFFGPGTRLTVL.

The chain is built from TRBV30 and TRBJ2-3; 7 nucleotides match TRBD2. V lost 2 bases, J lost 5 bases, and 7 bases stayed unmatched. The germline V gene has CDR1 GTSNPN and CDR2 SVGIG (reference sequence). This CDR3 comprises 14 residues. The CDR3 protein is CAWSFGGSGDTQYF. Written as DNA, the CDR3 is TGTGCCTGGAGTTTCGGCGGGAGTGGAGATACGCAGTATTTT.

The V call is TRBV5-1, the J call TRBJ2-3; 8 nucleotides line up with TRBD1. Per the germline V gene, CDR1 is SGHRS and CDR2 is YFSETQ. Trimming at V came to 4 bases and at J to 4 bases, leaving 5 bases not matched to a gene. The CDR3 is made up of 14 amino acids. For the CDR3, the DNA is TGCGCCAGCAGCATAGACAGGGGTTCAGATACGCAGTATTTT. Translation: CASSIDRGSDTQYF.

This clonotype was observed a few times. V and J are TRBV10-3 and TRBJ2-1, with 9 bases aligning to TRBD1. The CDR3 length is 15 residues. V lost 0 bases and J lost 6; bases outside the gene matches: 3. Germline values: CDR1 ENHRY, CDR2 SYGVKD. The CDR3 DNA reads as TGTGCCATCAGTGAGTCGCTGGACAGGGGCAATGAGCAGTTCTTC. Its translation: CAISESLDRGNEQFF.

This clonotype has just a few counts. V and J are TRBV5-4 and TRBJ2-7; weak D call: TRBD1 (6 bases). The CDR3 sequence is 13 residues long. Trimming removed 5 bases at V and 3 bases at J, with 12 bases between. In germline, CDR1 is SGHNT, CDR2 YYREEE (reference sequence). CDR3 nucleotide sequence: TGTGCCAGCAGTCAGGGGAGCGACTACGAGCAGTACTTC. Its protein product is CASSQGSDYEQYF.

This clonotype was counted many times. The V call is TRBV10-3, the J call TRBJ2-7, with D possibly being TRBD1 or TRBD2 (5 bases each). Germline V CDR1 and CDR2: ENHRY, SYGVKD. The CDR3 runs 19 residues. The ends were cut back, 2 bases at V and 0 bases at J, with 23 bases in the middle. CDR3 residues: CAISETGEGSGPSSYEQYF. CDR3 bases: TGTGCCATCAGTGAGACAGGCGAGGGCAGCGGTCCGAGCTCCTACGAGCAGTACTTC.

This clonotype was recorded many times. The J gene is TRBJ1-1, the V gene TRBV11-2; D is uncertain. There are 15 residues in the CDR3. V lost 3 bases, J lost 6 bases, and 17 bases lay in between. Germline CDR1 is SGHAT and CDR2 is FQNNGV. The CDR3 DNA reads TGTGCCAGCAGCTTCGACCGGCGAAGTTGGGCTGAAGCTTTCTTT. Its translation: CASSFDRRSWAEAFF.

The genes are TRBV6-1 and TRBJ2-5; D possibly corresponds to TRBD1 (6 bases). The germline V gene encodes CDR1 MNHNS and CDR2 SASEGT. The length of the CDR3 is 13 residues. The ends were cut back, 5 bases at V and 5 bases at J, with 12 bases in the middle. The CDR3, as DNA: TGTGCCAGCAGTTGGGGGCCAGGGGAGACCCAGTACTTC. It encodes CASSWGPGETQYF.

This clonotype was seen many times. The chain combines TRBV12-3 or TRBV12-4 with TRBJ1-1; D gene ambiguous. Trimming stripped 6 bases from V and 0 bases from J, with 11 bases between. The CDR3 loop spans 14 amino acids. This chain's CDR3 is CASRGIGMNTEAFF. The CDR3 coding sequence is TGTGCCAGCAGGGGTATAGGGATGAACACTGAAGCTTTCTTT.

This clonotype was detected many times. V usage is TRBV7-3 and J usage is TRBJ2-1; D gene ambiguous. The CDR3 spans 12 residues. Trimming shortened V by 3 bases and J by 8 bases, and 8 bases separated the two germline ends. From germline, CDR1 is SGHTA and CDR2 FQGTGA. The CDR3, as DNA: TGTGCCAGCAGCTTGAGTCGAGATGAGCAGTTCTTC. It specifies CASSLSRDEQFF.

The J gene is TRBJ2-5, the V gene TRBV12-3 or TRBV12-4; D uncertain. Near its end, the DNA agrees better with TRBJ2-1, so the J call may be wrong. The CDR3 covers 13 residues. Here the CDR3 reads CASSLSRIETQFF. The CDR3 bases are TGTGCCAGCAGTTTATCGCGCATAGAGACCCAGTTCTTC.